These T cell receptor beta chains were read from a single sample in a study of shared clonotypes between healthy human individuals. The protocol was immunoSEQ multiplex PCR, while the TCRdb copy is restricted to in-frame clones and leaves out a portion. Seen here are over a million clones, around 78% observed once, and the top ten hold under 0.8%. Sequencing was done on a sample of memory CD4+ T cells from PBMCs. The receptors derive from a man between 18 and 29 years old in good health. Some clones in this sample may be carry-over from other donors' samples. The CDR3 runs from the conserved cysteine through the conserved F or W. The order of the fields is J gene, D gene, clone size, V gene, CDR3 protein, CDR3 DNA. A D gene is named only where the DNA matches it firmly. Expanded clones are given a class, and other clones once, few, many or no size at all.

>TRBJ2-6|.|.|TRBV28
CASSSHPRHLSGANVLTF
TGTGCCAGCAGTTCCCACCCCAGACACCTCTCTGGGGCCAACGTCCTGACTTTC
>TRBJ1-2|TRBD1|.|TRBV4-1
CASSQGDRDRYGYTF
TGCGCCAGCAGCCAAGGAGACAGGGATCGGTATGGCTACACCTTC
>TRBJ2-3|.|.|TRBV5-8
CASSQGYTQYF
TGTGCCAGCAGTCAAGGGTATACGCAGTATTTT
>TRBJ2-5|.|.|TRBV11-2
CASSSWVQETQYF
TGTGCCAGCAGCTCATGGGTTCAAGAGACCCAGTACTTC
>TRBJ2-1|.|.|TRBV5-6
CASSSVGTAYNEQFF
TGTGCCAGCAGCTCTGTGGGTACCGCCTACAATGAGCAGTTCTTC
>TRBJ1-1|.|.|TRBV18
CASSTSTEAFF
TGTGCCAGCTCAACGTCCACTGAAGCTTTCTTT
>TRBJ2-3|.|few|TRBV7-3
CASSSRQPTDTQYF
TGTGCCAGCAGCTCCCGACAGCCCACAGATACGCAGTATTTT
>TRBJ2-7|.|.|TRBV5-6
CASRAGTSSIEQYF
TGTGCCAGCAGAGCCGGGACTTCCTCCATCGAGCAGTACTTC
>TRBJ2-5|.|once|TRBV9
CASSVGALETQYF
TGTGCCAGCAGCGTAGGTGCTTTGGAGACCCAGTACTTC
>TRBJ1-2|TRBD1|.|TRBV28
CASKLQGGYGYTF
TGTGCCAGCAAACTACAGGGGGGATATGGCTACACCTTC
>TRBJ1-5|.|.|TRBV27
CASSFLGSNQPQHF
TGTGCCAGCAGTTTCTTAGGTAGCAATCAGCCCCAGCATTTT
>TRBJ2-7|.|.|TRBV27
CASSLTGNYEQYF
TGTGCCAGCAGTTTAACAGGCAACTACGAGCAGTACTTC
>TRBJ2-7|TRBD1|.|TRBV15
CATSGYGTGGSYEQYF
TGTGCCACCAGCGGATATGGGACAGGGGGCTCCTACGAGCAGTACTTC
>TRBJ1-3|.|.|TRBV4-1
CASSQEPWDGLGNTIYF
TGCGCCAGCAGCCAAGAACCCTGGGACGGCTTAGGAAACACCATATATTTT
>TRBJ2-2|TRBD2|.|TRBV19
CASTTSGSWSTGELFF
TGTGCCAGTACTACTAGCGGGAGTTGGAGCACCGGGGAGCTGTTTTTT
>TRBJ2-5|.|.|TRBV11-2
CASSLTGLGGQETQYF
TGTGCCAGCAGCTTAACCGGACTAGGGGGGCAAGAGACCCAGTACTTC
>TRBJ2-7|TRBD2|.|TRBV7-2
CASSRGGKHEQYF
TGTGCCAGCAGCCGGGGGGGCAAACACGAGCAGTACTTC
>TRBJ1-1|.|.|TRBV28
CASSLTGNTEAFF
TGTGCCAGCAGCCTGACGGGGAACACTGAAGCTTTCTTT
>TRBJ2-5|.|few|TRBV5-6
CASSLRDFQETQYF
TGTGCCAGCAGCTTGAGAGACTTTCAAGAGACCCAGTACTTC
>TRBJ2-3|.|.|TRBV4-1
CASSQEGWGRGDTQYF
TGCGCCAGCAGCCAAGAGGGGTGGGGAAGGGGTGATACGCAGTATTTT
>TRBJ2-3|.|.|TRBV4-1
CASSQAHLVSTDTQYF
TGCGCCAGCAGCCAGGCCCACTTAGTTAGTACAGATACGCAGTATTTT
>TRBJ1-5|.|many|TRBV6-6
CASTDRVSGGPQHF
TGTGCCAGCACCGACCGGGTCTCGGGTGGGCCCCAGCATTTT
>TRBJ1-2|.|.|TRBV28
CASSPPWQGRDGYTF
TGTGCCAGCAGTCCCCCTTGGCAGGGGCGAGATGGCTACACCTTC
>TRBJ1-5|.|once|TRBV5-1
CASSLQGGRPQHF
TGCGCCAGCAGCCTGCAGGGAGGACGGCCCCAGCATTTT
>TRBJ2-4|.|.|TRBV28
CASSSPLTLGKNIQYF
TGTGCCAGCAGTTCCCCCCTGACCCTTGGCAAAAACATTCAGTACTTC
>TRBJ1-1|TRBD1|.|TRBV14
CASSQDGQGRNTEAFF
TGTGCCAGCAGCCAGGACGGACAGGGTAGAAACACTGAAGCTTTCTTT
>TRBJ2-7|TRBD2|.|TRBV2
CASSPLAGEALPTF
TGTGCCAGCAGCCCGTTAGCGGGAGAGGCGTTGCCCACCTTC
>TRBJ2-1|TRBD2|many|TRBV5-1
CASSPSASGAYNEQFF
TGCGCCAGCAGCCCCTCGGCGAGCGGGGCCTACAATGAGCAGTTCTTC
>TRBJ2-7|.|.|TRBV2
CASRNRDNSYEQYF
TGTGCCAGCAGAAACCGGGACAACTCCTACGAGCAGTACTTC
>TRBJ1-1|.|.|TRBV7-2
CASTRGVLGTEAFF
TGTGCCAGCACCAGGGGCGTTCTCGGCACTGAAGCTTTCTTT
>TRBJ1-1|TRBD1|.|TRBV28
CASSKTGGRTEAFF
TGTGCCAGCAGTAAAACAGGGGGAAGGACTGAAGCTTTCTTT
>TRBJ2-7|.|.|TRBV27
CASSLSMVGFEQYF
TGTGCCAGCAGTTTATCGATGGTAGGGTTCGAGCAGTACTTC
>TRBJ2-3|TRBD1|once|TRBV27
CASSPWDRFTDTQYF
TGTGCCAGCAGTCCCTGGGACAGGTTCACAGATACGCAGTATTTT
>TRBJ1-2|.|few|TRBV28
CASKMTGGNYGYTF
TGTGCCAGCAAGATGACGGGGGGTAACTATGGCTACACCTTC
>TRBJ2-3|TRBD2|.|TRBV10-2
CASRRLAGGVDTQYF
TGCGCCAGCAGGAGACTAGCGGGAGGGGTAGATACGCAGTATTTT
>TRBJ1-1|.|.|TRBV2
CASSPEGGAFF
TGTGCCAGCAGCCCCGAGGGGGGTGCTTTCTTT
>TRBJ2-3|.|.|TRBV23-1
CASSQAGVVSTDTQYF
TGCGCCAGCAGTCAAGCAGGGGTTGTGAGCACAGATACGCAGTATTTT
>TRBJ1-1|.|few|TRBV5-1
CASSFSSGGNTEAFF
TGCGCCAGCAGCTTTTCTTCCGGGGGGAACACTGAAGCTTTCTTT
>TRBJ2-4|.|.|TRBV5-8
CASSLLSGLNIQYF
TGTGCCAGCAGCTTGCTGTCAGGGTTAAACATTCAGTACTTC
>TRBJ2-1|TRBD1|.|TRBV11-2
CASSSRQGSSYNEQFF
TGTGCCAGCAGCTCGAGACAGGGGTCCTCCTACAATGAGCAGTTCTTC
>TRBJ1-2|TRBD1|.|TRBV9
CASSRQGPVYGYTF
TGTGCCAGCAGCCGACAGGGGCCTGTCTATGGCTACACCTTC
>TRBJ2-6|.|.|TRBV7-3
CASSLTANVLTF
TGTGCCAGCAGCTTAACGGCCAACGTCCTGACTTTC
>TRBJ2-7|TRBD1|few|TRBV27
CASSRQGAADEQYF
TGTGCCAGCAGTCGACAGGGGGCGGCGGACGAGCAGTACTTC
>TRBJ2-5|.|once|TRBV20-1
CSAWHQETQYF
TGCAGTGCGTGGCATCAAGAGACCCAGTACTTC
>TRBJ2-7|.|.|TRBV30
CATYRLDSGEQYF
TGTGCCACATATCGACTAGACTCCGGCGAGCAGTACTTC